Below are 30 T cell receptor beta chains sequenced from a single sample in a study of blood T cell repertoires in COVID-19. Measured with immunoSEQ multiplex PCR; TCRdb has only the in-frame clones, and not every one. The table lists tens of thousands of clones, more than 65% of them singletons, with 11% in the top ten. Sequenced material: peripheral blood. These receptors all come from a man between 65 and 85 years old with acute or convalescent COVID-19.

This clone was observed a handful of times. The rearrangement joins TRBV28 to TRBJ1-1, with D possibly matching TRBD1 (5 bases). Germline V gene lookup returns CDR1 MDHEN and CDR2 SYDVKM. V shed 5 bases and J shed 1 base, with 11 bases lying between them. The CDR3 extends over 14 amino acids. The CDR3 is CASSGSGANTEAFF. The CDR3 nucleotides read TGTGCCAGCAGTGGAAGTGGGGCGAACACTGAAGCTTTCTTT.

The rearrangement links TRBV18 to TRBJ2-5; D possibly corresponds to TRBD1 (6 bases). The CDR3 covers 13 residues. CDR1 and CDR2 (germline): KGHSH, LQKENI. Trimming pared 2 bases from V and 4 bases from J, leaving 8 bases between. The CDR3: CASSPKGGETQYF. In DNA form, the CDR3 reads TGTGCCAGCTCACCAAAAGGGGGAGAGACCCAGTACTTC.

The chain has TRBV10-2 and TRBJ1-1; D might be TRBD1 (5 bases). The CDR3 loop spans 14 amino acids. Germline loops: CDR1 WSHSY, CDR2 SAAADI. Trimming took 2 bases from V and 3 from J, leaving 10 bases between them. The CDR3 DNA sequence: TGCGCCAGCAGTGAGCTCAGGGCATACACTGAAGCTTTCTTT. Translation: CASSELRAYTEAFF.

The gene calls are TRBV2 and TRBJ1-5; 8 bases are shared with TRBD1. The CDR3 covers 14 residues. The germline V gene encodes CDR1 SNHLY and CDR2 FYNNEI. V was pared by 7 bases and J by 4 bases, with 6 bases of the junction left unmatched. The CDR3 nucleotides are TGTGCCAGCACCGGACAGGGTTTTAATCAGCCCCAGCATTTT. As protein: CASTGQGFNQPQHF.

The V gene is TRBV29-1, the J gene TRBJ1-6, with 8 bases that match TRBD1. The CDR3 extends over 17 amino acids. With V trimmed by 7 bases and J by 1 base, 12 bases remained unmatched. CDR1 SQVTM and CDR2 ANQGSEA come from the germline V gene. CDR3 nucleotide sequence: TGCAGCGCCGCTCCCCCAGGGGGCATATCCTATAATTCACCCCTCCACTTT. As protein: CSAAPPGGISYNSPLHF. Based on the CDR3 plus reference TRBV29-1 and TRBJ1-6, the full variable domain is SAVISQKPSRDICQRGTSLTIQCQVDSQVTMMFWYRQQPGQSLTLIATANQGSEATYESGFVIDKFPISRPNLTFSTLTVSNMSPEDSSIYLCSAAPPGGISYNSPLHFGNGTRLTVT.

The chain has TRBV27 and TRBJ2-4; TRBD2 is a possible D gene (6 bases). The V end lost 3 bases, the J end lost 4 bases, and 7 bases lay between the germline ends. The CDR3 is 13 residues long. The germline gives CDR1 MNHEY, CDR2 SMNVEV (reference sequence). The CDR3 here is CASSFAGKNIQYF. CDR3 coding DNA: TGTGCCAGCAGTTTCGCGGGAAAAAACATTCAGTACTTC.

The chain couples TRBV2 to TRBJ2-7, with 7 bases fitting TRBD1. The CDR3 runs 11 residues. Germline V lookup: CDR1 SNHLY, CDR2 FYNNEI. Trimming at V came to 10 bases and at J to 2 bases, leaving 2 bases not matched to a gene. Written as DNA, the CDR3 is TGTGCCATAGGGGGCACCTACGAGCAGTACGTC. Protein sequence: CAIGGTYEQYV.

The table lists this clone with a few counts. This chain connects TRBV27 to TRBJ1-6; 10 bases agree with TRBD1. The germline gives CDR1 MNHEY, CDR2 SMNVEV (reference sequence). The ends lost 1 base at V and 10 bases at J; junction bases unmatched: 13. CDR3 length: 18 amino acids. The CDR3 loop is CASSLLSLGTGVGSPLHF. The CDR3 DNA is TGTGCCAGCAGTTTATTGTCATTAGGGACAGGGGTAGGATCACCCCTCCACTTT.

This chain joins TRBV5-1 and TRBJ1-6; weak D call: TRBD1 (5 bases). The CDR3 extends over 16 amino acids. Trimming left V 0 bases short and J 9 bases short, with 16 bases between. Germline CDR1 is SGHRS and CDR2 is YFSETQ. CDR3 DNA: TGCGCCAGCAGCTTGGGATCCACAGGACCGGGTTCACCCCTCCACTTT. It translates to CASSLGSTGPGSPLHF.

V and J are TRBV12-3 or TRBV12-4 and TRBJ1-1; D unclear. CDR3 size: 13 residues. V dropped 8 bases and J dropped 1 base, with 11 bases sitting between them. The DNA for the CDR3 is TGTGCCAGCTCTGAGGGATCGAACACTGAAGCTTTCTTT. Amino acids: CASSEGSNTEAFF.

The rearrangement uses TRBV11-2 and TRBJ2-7, with 7 bases fitting TRBD1. With 5 bases clipped from V and 6 bases from J, the junction kept 4 bases outside the gene matches. The germline CDR1 and CDR2 sequences are SGHAT and FQNNGV. The CDR3 spans 12 residues. CDR3 in amino acids: CASSMTGPEQYF. CDR3 sequence (DNA): TGTGCCAGCAGCATGACAGGGCCCGAGCAGTACTTC.

The genes are TRBV4-2 and TRBJ2-1, with 9 bases aligning to TRBD2. Germline V CDR1 and CDR2: LGHNA, YNFKEQ. This CDR3 region has 16 residues. Germline trimming cut 4 bases from V and 7 bases from J; bases unmatched to any gene: 11. CDR3 sequence reads: CASSPSSSGGDNEQFF. The CDR3 bases are TGTGCCAGCAGCCCCTCGAGTAGCGGGGGAGATAATGAGCAGTTCTTC.

J is TRBJ2-3 and V is TRBV13, with 9 bases that match TRBD2. There are 16 residues in the CDR3. After removal of 5 bases from V and 4 bases from J, the junction contained 10 bases not matched to a gene. The V gene's germline CDR1 is PRHDT and CDR2 FYEKMQ (reference sequence). CDR3 protein: CASSIERGGASDTQYF. The CDR3 nucleotides read TGTGCCAGCAGCATCGAGCGCGGGGGGGCATCAGATACGCAGTATTTT.

This chain connects TRBV18 to TRBJ1-5; D is unclear. The CDR3 runs 14 residues. Germline V gene sequence: CDR1 KGHSH, CDR2 LQKENI. V was clipped by 2 bases and J by 1 base, with 6 bases between them. CDR3 residues: CASSPTQSNQPQHF. The CDR3, as DNA: TGTGCCAGCTCACCAACCCAGAGCAATCAGCCCCAGCATTTT.

This chain joins TRBV5-1 and TRBJ1-3; 8 bases fit TRBD1. The V gene's germline CDR1 is SGHRS and CDR2 YFSETQ. The CDR3 consists of 19 residues. With 4 bases clipped from V and 0 bases from J, the junction kept 15 bases outside the gene matches. Written as DNA, the CDR3 is TGCGCCAGCAGCCAGGTCGGACAGGGACAGATAAGCTCTGGAAACACCATATATTTT. Protein: CASSQVGQGQISSGNTIYF.

V and J are TRBV10-3 and TRBJ1-5, with a weak D call TRBD1 (5 bases). The germline V and J ends were trimmed by 0 bases and 3 bases, with 9 bases remaining between them. CDR1 ENHRY and CDR2 SYGVKD come from the germline V gene. CDR3 length equals 15 residues. CDR3 protein: CAISESRQINQPQHF. CDR3 nucleotide sequence: TGTGCCATCAGTGAGTCGAGACAGATCAATCAGCCCCAGCATTTT.

V and J are TRBV30 and TRBJ2-7; the match to TRBD1 covers 8 bases. The CDR3 is made up of 15 amino acids. Trimming took 7 bases from V and 4 from J; bases not matched to a gene: 15. Germline CDR1 is GTSNPN and CDR2 is SVGIG (reference sequence). In nucleotides, the CDR3 is TGTGCCTCCTCCGGGACAGGTCGGGGGATATACGAGCAGTACTTC. Translation: CASSGTGRGIYEQYF. Full variable domain (missing parts from reference TRBV30 and TRBJ2-7): SQTIHQWPATLVQPVGSPLSLECTVEGTSNPNLYWYRQAAGRGLQLLFYSVGIGQISSEVPQNLSASRPQDRQFILSSKKLLLSDSGFYLCASSGTGRGIYEQYFGPGTRLTVT.

The chain carries TRBV7-9 and TRBJ2-4, with unresolved D. Trimming removed 5 bases at V and 0 bases at J, with 14 bases between. CDR1 and CDR2 from the germline V gene are SEHNR and FQNEAQ (reference sequence). The length of the CDR3 is 16 residues. The chain's CDR3 is CASSPDTLIAKNIQYF. CDR3 nucleotides: TGTGCCAGCAGCCCCGACACTTTAATAGCCAAAAACATTCAGTACTTC.

V and J are TRBV11-1 and TRBJ2-1; TRBD2 matches 7 bases. This CDR3 has 14 residues. After removal of 0 bases from V and 8 bases from J, the junction contained 4 bases not matched to a gene. In germline, CDR1 is SGHAT, CDR2 FQDESV (reference sequence). The CDR3 DNA sequence: TGTGCCAGCAGCTTAGCGGGGGGGAGGCATGAGCAGTTCTTC. Protein product: CASSLAGGRHEQFF.

The rearrangement uses TRBV27 and TRBJ2-2, with 12 nucleotides matching TRBD1. The CDR3 covers 18 residues. Unmatched junction bases numbered 9, after V lost 0 bases and J lost 7 bases. CDR1 is MNHEY and CDR2 is SMNVEV in the germline V gene (reference sequence). The CDR3: CASSLSLRDRGRVGELFF. As DNA, the CDR3 is TGTGCCAGCAGTTTATCACTCCGGGACAGGGGGCGCGTCGGGGAGCTGTTTTTT.

This chain uses TRBV6-5 with TRBJ1-5, with a possible D match to TRBD1 (5 bases). Germline V gene lookup returns CDR1 MNHEY and CDR2 SVGAGI. The V end was cut by 6 bases, the J end by 4 bases, with 16 bases between. The CDR3 length is 15 residues. In DNA form, the CDR3 reads TGTGCCAGCAGGAACCCCCGGGGGATTAATCAGCCCCAGCATTTT. The encoded protein is CASRNPRGINQPQHF.

This sequence joins TRBV6-1 and TRBJ2-1; D unclear. Germline V lookup: CDR1 MNHNS, CDR2 SASEGT. The CDR3 length is 18 residues. Trimming cost V 0 bases and J 2 bases, with 17 bases left between them. CDR3 sequence reads: CASSEAGSWPPPYNEQFF. CDR3 coding DNA: TGTGCCAGCAGTGAAGCGGGCTCCTGGCCGCCCCCCTACAATGAGCAGTTCTTC.

The table lists this clone with a count of one. The J gene is TRBJ1-6, the V gene TRBV11-2, with D uncertain. Trimming took off 4 bases at V and 14 bases at J, with 12 bases between the two ends. Per the germline V gene, CDR1 is SGHAT and CDR2 is FQNNGV. This CDR3 comprises 12 residues. DNA of the CDR3: TGTGCCAGCAGCTCTACCGCCCGTACCCTCCACTTT. This sequence encodes CASSSTARTLHF.

The CDR3 DNA is TGTGCCAGCAGTTTAGGGACAGGGGGCTTTGGCTACACCTTC. It is translated as CASSLGTGGFGYTF. The V gene is TRBV27, the J gene TRBJ1-2, with 12 bases identical to TRBD1. CDR3 length: 14 residues. The ends lost 2 bases at V and 7 bases at J; junction bases unmatched: 2. The V gene's germline CDR1 is MNHEY and CDR2 SMNVEV (reference sequence).

Details on this clone: The junction departs from the called germline gene at one end, perhaps through a read error. The chain joins TRBV28 to TRBJ2-7; 9 positions match TRBD1. The CDR3 contains 15 residues. Germline CDR1 reads MDHEN; CDR2 reads SYDVKM. The CDR3 region has the DNA TGTGCCAGCAGCACCGGGACAGGGAGTTCTAGTGCTCCAGTCTTC. Its translation: CASSTGTGSSSAPVF.

The V call is TRBV4-1, the J call TRBJ2-3, with 7 bases that match TRBD1. This CDR3 spans 16 amino acids. From germline, CDR1 is MGHRA and CDR2 YSYEKL. The J segment lost 1 base and the V segment lost 1 base, leaving 5 bases of the junction unmatched. CDR3 nucleotides: TGCGCCAGCAGCCAAGTACAGGGGATGGGCACAGATACGCAGTATTTT. Its protein product is CASSQVQGMGTDTQYF.

This chain uses TRBV28 with TRBJ2-1; a possible D gene is TRBD2 (6 bases). The CDR3 is 15 residues long. Germline-derived CDR1 and CDR2 are MDHEN and SYDVKM. V lost 1 base to trimming and J lost 3 bases, with 10 bases between them. CDR3 nucleotides: TGTGCCAGCAGTTTATTTGCGGGGAACTACAATGAGCAGTTCTTC. Encoded protein: CASSLFAGNYNEQFF. The complete variable domain, with remaining parts taken from reference TRBV28 and TRBJ2-1, reads DVKVTQSSRYLVKRTGEKVFLECVQDMDHENMFWYRQDPGLGLRLIYFSYDVKMKEKGDIPEGYSVSREKKERFSLILESASTNQTSMYLCASSLFAGNYNEQFFGPGTRLTVL.

This clone was counted a few times. The chain recombines TRBV5-1 with TRBJ2-1; TRBD1 might be the D (5 bases). The CDR3 is 14 residues long. Germline V CDR1 and CDR2: SGHRS, YFSETQ. The V end was cut by 7 bases, the J end by 4 bases, with 15 bases between. The CDR3 DNA reads as TGCGCCAGCCCCCCAGCAGGGCCATACAATGAGCAGTTCTTC. This translates into CASPPAGPYNEQFF.

The V and J genes are TRBV6-6 and TRBJ1-3, with D maybe TRBD1 (6 bases). CDR1 is MNHNY, CDR2 SVGAGI, per germline (reference sequence). There are 15 residues in the CDR3. Trimming removed 4 bases from V and 3 bases from J, with 13 bases in between. CDR3 sequence (DNA): TGTGCCAGCAGTTGGAGCAGGGGAAGTGGAAACACCATATATTTT. Its protein product is CASSWSRGSGNTIYF.

This clone was recorded once. V gene TRBV7-9 combines with J gene TRBJ2-5; no firm D call. CDR1 is SEHNR and CDR2 is FQNEAQ in the germline V gene (reference sequence). This CDR3 contains 13 residues. V lost 3 bases, J lost 8 bases, and 13 bases lay in between. CDR3 residues: CASSFKSDFTQYF. DNA of the CDR3: TGTGCCAGCAGCTTTAAATCCGACTTTACCCAGTACTTC.